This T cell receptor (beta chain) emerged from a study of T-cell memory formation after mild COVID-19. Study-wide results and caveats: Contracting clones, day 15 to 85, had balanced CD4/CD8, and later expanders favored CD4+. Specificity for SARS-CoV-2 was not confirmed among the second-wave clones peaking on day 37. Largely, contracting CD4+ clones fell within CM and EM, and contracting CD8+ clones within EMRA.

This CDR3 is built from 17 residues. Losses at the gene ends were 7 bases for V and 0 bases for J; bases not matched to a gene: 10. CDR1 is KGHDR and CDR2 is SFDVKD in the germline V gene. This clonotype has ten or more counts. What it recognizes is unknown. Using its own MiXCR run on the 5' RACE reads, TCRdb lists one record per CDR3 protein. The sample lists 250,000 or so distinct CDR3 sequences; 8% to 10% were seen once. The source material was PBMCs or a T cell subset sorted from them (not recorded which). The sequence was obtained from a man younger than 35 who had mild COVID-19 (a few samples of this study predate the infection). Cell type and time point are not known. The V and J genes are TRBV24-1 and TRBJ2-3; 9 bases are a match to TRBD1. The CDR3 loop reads CATSMSGQGHSTDTQYF. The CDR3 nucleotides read TGTGCCACCAGCATGTCGGGACAGGGACACAGCACAGATACGCAGTATTTT.